Judged by abundance, the clone carrying this T cell receptor beta chain is medium-sized. Trimming removed 3 bases from V and 7 bases from J, with 12 bases in between. CDR1 MNHEY and CDR2 SMNVEV come from the germline V gene (reference sequence). This CDR3 spans 13 amino acids. This specimen comes from a study of blood T cell repertoires in COVID-19. Overall study context: The samples span acute and convalescent COVID-19 from the United States, Italy and Spain. Nucleic acid was either cDNA or gDNA, and it came from T cells, B-cell-depleted T cells, or PBMCs.

As handled by the study authors: Estimation of nucleated cell counts relied on the amplification of reference gene primers. The assay was immunoSEQ multiplex PCR, and TCRdb's table has in-frame clones only and misses some. Clone size and the V and J calls come from that table; the DNA yielded D and trimming. The table has roughly 95,000 clones, 90% to 95% seen once. The chain couples TRBV27 to TRBJ1-2; D perhaps matches TRBD1 (5 bases). The receptor comes from a woman in her fifties or sixties in a cohort sampled during active COVID-19. The sample comprised peripheral blood. CDR3 sequence: CASSFSGFGGYTF. CDR3 bases: TGTGCCAGCAGTTTTTCAGGGTTCGGTGGCTACACCTTC.